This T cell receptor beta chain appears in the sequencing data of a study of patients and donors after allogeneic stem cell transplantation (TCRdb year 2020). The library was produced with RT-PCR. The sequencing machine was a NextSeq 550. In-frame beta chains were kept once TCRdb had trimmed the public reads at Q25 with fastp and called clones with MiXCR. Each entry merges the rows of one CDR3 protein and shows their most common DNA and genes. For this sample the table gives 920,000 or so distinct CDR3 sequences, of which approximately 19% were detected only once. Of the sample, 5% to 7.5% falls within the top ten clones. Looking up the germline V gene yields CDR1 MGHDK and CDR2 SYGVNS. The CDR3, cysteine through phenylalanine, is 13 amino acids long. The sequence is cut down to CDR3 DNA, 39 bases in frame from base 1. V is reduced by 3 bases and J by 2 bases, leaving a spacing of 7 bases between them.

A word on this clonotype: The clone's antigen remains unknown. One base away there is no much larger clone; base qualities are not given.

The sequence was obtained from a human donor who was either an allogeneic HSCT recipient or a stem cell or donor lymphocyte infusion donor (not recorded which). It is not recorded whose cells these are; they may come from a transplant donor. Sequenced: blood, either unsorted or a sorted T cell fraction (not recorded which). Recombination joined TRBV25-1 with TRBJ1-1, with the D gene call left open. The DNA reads TGTGCCAGCAGTGAGAAGTTCAACACTGAAGCTTTCTTT. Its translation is CASSEKFNTEAFF.